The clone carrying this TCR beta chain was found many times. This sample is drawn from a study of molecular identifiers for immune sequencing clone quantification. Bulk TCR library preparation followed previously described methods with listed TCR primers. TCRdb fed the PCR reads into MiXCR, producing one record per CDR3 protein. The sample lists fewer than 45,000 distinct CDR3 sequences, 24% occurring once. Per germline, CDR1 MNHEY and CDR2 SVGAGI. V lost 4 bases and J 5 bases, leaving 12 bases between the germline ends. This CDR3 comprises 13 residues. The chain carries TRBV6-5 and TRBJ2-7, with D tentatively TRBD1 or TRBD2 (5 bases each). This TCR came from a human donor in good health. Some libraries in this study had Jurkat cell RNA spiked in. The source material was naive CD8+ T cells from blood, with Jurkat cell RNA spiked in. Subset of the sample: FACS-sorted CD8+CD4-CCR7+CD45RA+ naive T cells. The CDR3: CASSSGGDDEQYF. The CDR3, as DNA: TGTGCCAGCAGTTCTGGTGGGGACGACGAGCAGTACTTC.